This TCR beta chain was identified during a study of shared clonotypes between healthy human individuals. About the study: Serving as donors were a couple of women and three men, whose ages spanned 18 to 49.

Germline V gene sequence: CDR1 SGHAT, CDR2 FQDESV (reference sequence). This CDR3 is 15 amino acids long. The junction had 8 bases not matched to a gene; V was cut back by 1 base and J by 5 bases. As handled by the study authors: With immunoSEQ giving junction-only sequences and no quality scores, filtering differed. Here immunoSEQ multiplex PCR was the method, and the copy in TCRdb shows in-frame clones only, minus some. V, J and clone size are those of that table, while D and trimming were read from the DNA. The sample holds about 490,000 clones, 81% seen once. The unsorted samples took about 90 million PBMCs to get genomic DNA.

The genes are TRBV11-1 and TRBJ2-7, with TRBD1 matching 7 bases. The TCR sequence derives from a woman aged 40 to 55 in good health. Some clones in this sample may be carry-over from other donors' samples. Source material: PBMCs. The CDR3 loop is CASSLDARGIDEQYF. Here the CDR3 DNA reads TGTGCCAGCAGCTTAGATGCCAGGGGGATCGACGAGCAGTACTTC.